The 28 T cell receptor beta chains below were found in one sample sequenced in a study of blood T cells in healthy people across ages. Combining a sample-barcoded 5' primer with a J-beta primer mix, a second PCR ran for roughly 6 to 12 cycles. TCRdb fed the 5' RACE reads into MiXCR, producing one record per CDR3 protein. There are 800,000 or so distinct CDR3 sequences in the sample; 60% to 80% occur only once, and roughly a quarter lies in the top ten. The sequencing input was blood. These receptors were collected from a man aged 25-45 years in good health.

The CDR3 coding sequence is TGCAGCGCTAAATACGACAGGGGAGGGCAGTACTTC. Amino acids: CSAKYDRGGQYF. V gene TRBV29-1 combines with J gene TRBJ2-4; TRBD1 might be the D (8 bases). The CDR3 consists of 12 residues. V lost 7 bases and J 13 bases, leaving 20 bases between the germline ends. Germline V CDR1 and CDR2: SQVTM, ANQGSEA.

J is TRBJ2-1 and V is TRBV11-1; TRBD1 might be the D (6 bases). The CDR3 extends over 14 amino acids. V was trimmed by 2 bases and J by 4 bases, leaving 9 bases between them. Germline assignment: CDR1 SGHAT and CDR2 FQDESV (reference sequence). DNA of the CDR3: TGTGCCAGCAGCTTAAACAGGGAATACAATGAGCAGTTCTTC. It is translated as CASSLNREYNEQFF.

V and J are TRBV24-1 and TRBJ2-4; D possibly corresponds to TRBD1 (6 bases). The end of the DNA is better explained by TRBJ2-7, so the J call may be wrong. Germline values: CDR1 KGHDR, CDR2 SFDVKD. CDR3 size: 16 residues. The CDR3 loop reads CATSGYRARAPYEQYF. DNA of the CDR3: TGTGCCACCAGTGGTTACAGGGCAAGGGCACCCTACGAGCAGTACTTC.

In nucleotides, the CDR3 is TGCGCCAGCAGCCAAGATTACGGGACTAGCGGGGCCCTGGGGCACACAGATACGCAGTATTTT. This translates into CASSQDYGTSGALGHTDTQYF. V gene TRBV4-3 combines with J gene TRBJ2-3; the match to TRBD2 covers 13 bases. Germline CDR1 is LGHNA and CDR2 is YSLEER. V trimming: 0 bases; J trimming: 2 bases; junction bases outside the gene matches: 14. The CDR3 spans 21 residues.

The chain combines TRBV7-2 with TRBJ2-3; D is unresolved. With 4 bases removed from V and 5 bases from J, the gap between germline ends came to 19 bases. Germline V lookup: CDR1 SGHTA, CDR2 FQGNSA. The CDR3 consists of 16 residues. The CDR3 sequence is CASSYRRVVTQDTQYF. The CDR3 nucleotides read TGTGCCAGCAGCTATAGGAGAGTGGTAACTCAAGATACGCAGTATTTT.

In DNA form, the CDR3 reads TGTGCCAGCAGCGGAGACGCAGCCCCCCCTGGGGAGCTGTTTTTT. Translated, it gives CASSGDAAPPGELFF. The rearrangement links TRBV9 to TRBJ2-2, with unresolved D. CDR3 size: 15 residues. The germline V gene has CDR1 SGDLS and CDR2 YYNGEE. Deletions cut 3 bases from V and 8 bases from J, with 17 bases between.

Regarding this clonotype: Germline and junction disagree at one end, which may indicate a read error. This chain connects TRBV7-7 to TRBJ2-1, with D perhaps TRBD2 (6 bases). The CDR3 is 16 residues long. CDR1 and CDR2 from the germline V gene are SSHAT and FNYEAQ (reference sequence). The chain's CDR3 is CASSLGLGRGYNEQFF. In nucleotides, the CDR3 is TGTGCTAGCAGCTTAGGGTTGGGGCGGGGATACAATGAGCAGTTCTTC.

Only a few counts were recorded for this clonotype. The chain recombines TRBV3-1 with TRBJ1-1, with a possible D match to TRBD1 (6 bases). Germline-derived CDR1 and CDR2 are LGHDT and YNNKEL (reference sequence). The CDR3 extends over 15 amino acids. Trimming took off 4 bases at V and 3 bases at J, with 15 bases between the two ends. CDR3 nucleotide sequence: TGTGCCAGCAGCCTGGACAGTTCTATGTACACTGAAGCTTTCTTT. It codes for CASSLDSSMYTEAFF.

The chain combines TRBV7-6 with TRBJ1-1, with 11 bases matching TRBD1. The germline CDR1 and CDR2 sequences are SGHVS and FNYEAQ. J lost 5 bases, V lost 4 bases, and 3 bases had no gene match. CDR3 length: 14 amino acids. The CDR3 DNA follows: TGTGCCAGCAGCTGGGACAGGGGGTGGACTGAAGCTTTCTTT. Translated, it gives CASSWDRGWTEAFF.

The V gene is TRBV5-1, the J gene TRBJ1-6; 10 positions match TRBD1. The CDR3 has 16 residues. The V and J ends lost 3 bases and 5 bases, in that order; junction bases with no gene match: 5. Germline-derived CDR1 and CDR2 are SGHRS and YFSETQ. Here the CDR3 DNA reads TGCGCCAGCAGCTCCGGGACAGGGGACGATAATTCACCCCTCCACTTT. Protein sequence: CASSSGTGDDNSPLHF.

This clonotype has more than one count but fewer than ten. V gene TRBV28 combines with J gene TRBJ2-2; 8 bases map to TRBD1. CDR1 and CDR2 from the germline V gene are MDHEN and SYDVKM. The CDR3 has 20 residues. V trimming: 4 bases; J trimming: 0 bases; junction bases outside the gene matches: 16. CDR3 in amino acids: CASSSLSNRDRSANTGELFF. CDR3 sequence (DNA): TGTGCCAGCAGTTCCCTCTCGAACCGGGACAGGAGTGCGAACACCGGGGAGCTGTTTTTT.

V is TRBV10-3 and J is TRBJ2-7, with D unclear. Germline-derived CDR1 and CDR2 are ENHRY and SYGVKD. V was pared by 6 bases and J by 0 bases, with 12 bases between. The CDR3 totals 14 residues. The CDR3 here is CAIRPTPTSYEQYF. CDR3 bases: TGTGCCATCAGGCCTACGCCGACCTCCTACGAGCAGTACTTC.

V and J are TRBV20-1 and TRBJ2-6; D is unclear. CDR3 length: 15 amino acids. Germline V gives CDR1 DFQATT, CDR2 SNEGSKA (reference sequence). Trimming stripped 0 bases from V and 3 bases from J, with 9 bases between. The CDR3 loop reads CSAREEDLGANVLTF. CDR3 nucleotide sequence: TGCAGTGCTAGAGAAGAGGACCTTGGGGCCAACGTCCTGACTTTC.

In its sample, this clonotype was seen a few times. The rearrangement uses TRBV12-3 or TRBV12-4 and TRBJ2-5; D is tentatively TRBD1 or TRBD2 (5 bases each). The CDR3 sequence is 17 residues long. The ends were cut back, 6 bases at V and 6 bases at J, with 26 bases in the middle. The CDR3 loop reads CASSQTGTAFGVKTQYF. CDR3 DNA: TGTGCCAGCAGCCAAACCGGGACCGCCTTCGGAGTAAAGACCCAGTACTTC.

The gene calls are TRBV10-3 and TRBJ2-3; weak D call: TRBD2 (6 bases). The germline V and J ends were trimmed by 10 bases and 0 bases, with 11 bases remaining between them. Germline assignment: CDR1 ENHRY and CDR2 SYGVKD. This CDR3 comprises 13 residues. CDR3 nucleotide sequence: TGTGCCAGTTTGGAGGGTAGCACAGATACGCAGTATTTT. Translating it yields CASLEGSTDTQYF.

The chain is built from TRBV15 and TRBJ2-7; TRBD2 matches 8 bases. This CDR3 spans 14 amino acids. Trimming took 3 bases from V and 2 from J; bases not matched to a gene: 3. CDR1 LNHNV and CDR2 YYDKDF come from the germline V gene (reference sequence). The CDR3 DNA sequence: TGTGCCACCAGCAGCGGGACTAGAACCTACGAGCAGTACTTC. Translation gives CATSSGTRTYEQYF.

This clonotype has more than one count but fewer than ten. CDR3 DNA: TGCAGTGCACGCGGGGGGGTGTACAATGAGCAGTTCTTC. Its translation is CSARGGVYNEQFF. This chain connects TRBV20-1 to TRBJ2-1; 9 bases line up with TRBD2. CDR1 is DFQATT and CDR2 is SNEGSKA in the germline V gene (reference sequence). This CDR3 spans 13 amino acids. V shed 6 bases and J 4 bases; nucleotides not matched to a gene: 4.

In regard to this clonotype: This may arise from a read error, as a much more abundant clone is one base away. This chain joins TRBV20-1 and TRBJ2-7, with 7 bases aligning to TRBD2. The DNA end lines up better with TRBJ2-5; the J call may be wrong. This CDR3 comprises 12 residues. Germline V gives CDR1 DFQATT, CDR2 SNEGSKA (reference sequence). CDR3: CSTNGLDETQYF. Here the CDR3 DNA reads TGCAGTACTAATGGACTAGATGAGACCCAGTACTTC.

This clonotype was seen ten or more times. The chain uses TRBV28 and TRBJ2-7; D might be TRBD2 (5 bases). This CDR3 is built from 11 residues. Germline V CDR1 and CDR2: MDHEN, SYDVKM. Trimming removed 3 bases from V and 9 bases from J, with 9 bases in between. The CDR3 region is CASSFSGGQYF. CDR3 sequence (DNA): TGTGCCAGCAGTTTTTCAGGAGGGCAGTACTTC.

This sequence joins TRBV4-1 and TRBJ2-7; 7 bases map to TRBD1. The CDR3 has 15 amino acids. From germline, CDR1 is MGHRA and CDR2 YSYEKL. Trimming took 0 bases from V and 3 from J; bases not matched to a gene: 5. The CDR3 sequence: CASSQDPGGVYEQYF. Here the CDR3 DNA reads TGCGCCAGCAGCCAAGATCCAGGGGGTGTCTACGAGCAGTACTTC.

This chain links TRBV7-2 with TRBJ2-7; 9 bases map to TRBD2. The germline V gene encodes CDR1 SGHTA and CDR2 FQGNSA. V was clipped by 4 bases and J by 4 bases; unmatched bases: 8. The CDR3 has 15 amino acids. The CDR3 loop reads CASSSTSGLAYEQYF. The DNA for the CDR3 is TGTGCCAGCAGCTCGACTAGCGGTCTAGCTTACGAGCAGTACTTC.

The CDR3 DNA reads TGTGCCATCAGATCACAGGGTCCTAATGAAAAACTGTTTTTT. Its translation is CAIRSQGPNEKLFF. The V call is TRBV10-3, the J call TRBJ1-4; tentatively, D is TRBD1 (6 bases). Trimming pared 6 bases from V and 3 bases from J, leaving 11 bases between. The CDR3 is 14 residues long. The germline gives CDR1 ENHRY, CDR2 SYGVKD.

This clonotype was picked up a small number of times. The V call is TRBV12-3 or TRBV12-4, the J call TRBJ2-3; D call uncertain. V was pared by 10 bases and J by 2 bases, with 10 bases between. The CDR3 runs to 12 residues. Written as DNA, the CDR3 is TGTGCCAACCAGATCATCACAGATACGCAGTATTTT. This codes for CANQIITDTQYF.

V is TRBV7-3 and J is TRBJ1-6; D is perhaps TRBD1 (6 bases). V dropped 5 bases and J dropped 6 bases, with 8 bases sitting between them. Germline V CDR1 and CDR2: SGHTA, FQGTGA. This CDR3 region has 13 residues. The CDR3 DNA reads TGTGCCAGCAGCACCAGGGGTAATTCACCCCTCCACTTT. It specifies CASSTRGNSPLHF.

This clonotype was seen a handful of times. The chain links TRBV5-1 to TRBJ1-4; D remains ambiguous. Germline V CDR1 and CDR2: SGHRS, YFSETQ. This CDR3 comprises 14 residues. V lost 2 bases, J lost 0 bases, and 5 bases lay in between. This chain's CDR3 is CASSFTTTNEKLFF. The CDR3 DNA follows: TGCGCCAGCAGCTTCACAACAACTAATGAAAAACTGTTTTTT.

This clonotype was counted a single time. With a much larger clone just one base away, this may be a read error. The chain couples TRBV28 to TRBJ2-5, with 7 bases fitting TRBD1. V shed 10 bases and J 9 bases; nucleotides not matched to a gene: 14. The CDR3 has 13 residues. The germline gives CDR1 MDHEN, CDR2 SYDVKM. CDR3 DNA: TGTGCCACCCAAGGGGGCATCTATGAGGCCCAGTACTTC. Translation gives CATQGGIYEAQYF.

The V call is TRBV5-1, the J call TRBJ2-3; 8 bases map to TRBD2. Germline-derived CDR1 and CDR2 are SGHRS and YFSETQ. Trimming at V came to 5 bases and at J to 2 bases, leaving 7 bases not matched to a gene. The length of the CDR3 is 15 residues. DNA of the CDR3: TGCGCCAGCAGGCGAGAGACTAGCGACACAGATACGCAGTATTTT. Amino acid sequence: CASRRETSDTDTQYF. Based on the CDR3 plus reference TRBV5-1 and TRBJ2-3, the full variable domain is KAGVTQTPRYLIKTRGQQVTLSCSPISGHRSVSWYQQTPGQGLQFLFEYFSETQRNKGNFPGRFSGRQFSNSRSEMNVSTLELGDSALYLCASRRETSDTDTQYFGPGTRLTVL.

The chain employs TRBV4-1 and TRBJ2-1; 11 bases fit TRBD2. The CDR3 is made up of 18 amino acids. Trimming cost V 0 bases and J 4 bases; bases outside gene matches: 8. The germline gives CDR1 MGHRA, CDR2 YSYEKL. In DNA, the CDR3 is TGCGCCAGCAGCCAAGATCCCGTTAGCGGGGGGGCATACAATGAGCAGTTCTTC. This sequence encodes CASSQDPVSGGAYNEQFF.